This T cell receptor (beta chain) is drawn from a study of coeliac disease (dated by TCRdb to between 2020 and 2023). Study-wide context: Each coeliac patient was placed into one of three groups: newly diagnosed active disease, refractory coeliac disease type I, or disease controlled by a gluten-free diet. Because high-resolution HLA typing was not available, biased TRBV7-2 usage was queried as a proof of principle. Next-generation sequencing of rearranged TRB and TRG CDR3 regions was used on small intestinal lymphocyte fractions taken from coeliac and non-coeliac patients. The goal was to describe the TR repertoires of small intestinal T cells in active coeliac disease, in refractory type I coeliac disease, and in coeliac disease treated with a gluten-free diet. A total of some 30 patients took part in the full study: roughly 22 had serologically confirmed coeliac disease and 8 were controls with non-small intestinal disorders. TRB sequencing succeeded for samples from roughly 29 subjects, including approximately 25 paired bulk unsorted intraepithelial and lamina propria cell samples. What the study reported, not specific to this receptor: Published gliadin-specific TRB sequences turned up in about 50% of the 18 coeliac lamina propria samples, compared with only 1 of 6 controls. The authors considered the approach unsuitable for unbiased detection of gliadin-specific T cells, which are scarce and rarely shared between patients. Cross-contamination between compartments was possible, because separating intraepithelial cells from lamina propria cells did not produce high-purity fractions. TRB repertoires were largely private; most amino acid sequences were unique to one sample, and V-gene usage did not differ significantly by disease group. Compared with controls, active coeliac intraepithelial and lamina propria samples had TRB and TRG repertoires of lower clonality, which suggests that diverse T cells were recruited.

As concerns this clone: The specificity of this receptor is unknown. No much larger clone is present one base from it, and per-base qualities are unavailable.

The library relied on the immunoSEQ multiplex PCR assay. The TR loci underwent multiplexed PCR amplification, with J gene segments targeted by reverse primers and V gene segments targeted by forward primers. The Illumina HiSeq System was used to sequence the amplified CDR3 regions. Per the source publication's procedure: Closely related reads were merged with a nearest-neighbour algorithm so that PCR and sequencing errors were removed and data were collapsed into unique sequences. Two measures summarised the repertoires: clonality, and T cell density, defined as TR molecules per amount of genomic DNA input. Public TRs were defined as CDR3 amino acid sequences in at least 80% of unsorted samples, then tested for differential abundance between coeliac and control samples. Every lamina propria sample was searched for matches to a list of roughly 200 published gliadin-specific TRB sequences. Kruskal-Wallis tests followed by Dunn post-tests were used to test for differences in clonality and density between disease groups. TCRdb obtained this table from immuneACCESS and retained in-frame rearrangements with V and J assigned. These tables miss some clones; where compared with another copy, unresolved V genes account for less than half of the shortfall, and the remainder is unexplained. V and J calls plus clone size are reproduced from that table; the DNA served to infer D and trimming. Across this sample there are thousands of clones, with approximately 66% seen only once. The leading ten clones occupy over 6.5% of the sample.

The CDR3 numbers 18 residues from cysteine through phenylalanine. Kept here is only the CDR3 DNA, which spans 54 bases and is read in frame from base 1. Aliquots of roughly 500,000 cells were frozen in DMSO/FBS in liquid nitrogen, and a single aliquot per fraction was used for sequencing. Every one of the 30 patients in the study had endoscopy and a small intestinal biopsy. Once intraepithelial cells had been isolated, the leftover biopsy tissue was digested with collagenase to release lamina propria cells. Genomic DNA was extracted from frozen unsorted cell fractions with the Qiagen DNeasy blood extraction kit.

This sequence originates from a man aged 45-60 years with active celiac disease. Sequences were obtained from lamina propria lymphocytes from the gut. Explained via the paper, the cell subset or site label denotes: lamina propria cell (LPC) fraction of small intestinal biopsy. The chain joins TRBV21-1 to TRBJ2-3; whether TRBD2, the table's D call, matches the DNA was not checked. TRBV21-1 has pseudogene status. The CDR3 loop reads CASSHQPASGGGADTQYF. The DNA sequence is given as TGTGCCAGCAGCCACCAACCGGCTAGCGGGGGAGGGGCAGATACGCAGTATTTT.